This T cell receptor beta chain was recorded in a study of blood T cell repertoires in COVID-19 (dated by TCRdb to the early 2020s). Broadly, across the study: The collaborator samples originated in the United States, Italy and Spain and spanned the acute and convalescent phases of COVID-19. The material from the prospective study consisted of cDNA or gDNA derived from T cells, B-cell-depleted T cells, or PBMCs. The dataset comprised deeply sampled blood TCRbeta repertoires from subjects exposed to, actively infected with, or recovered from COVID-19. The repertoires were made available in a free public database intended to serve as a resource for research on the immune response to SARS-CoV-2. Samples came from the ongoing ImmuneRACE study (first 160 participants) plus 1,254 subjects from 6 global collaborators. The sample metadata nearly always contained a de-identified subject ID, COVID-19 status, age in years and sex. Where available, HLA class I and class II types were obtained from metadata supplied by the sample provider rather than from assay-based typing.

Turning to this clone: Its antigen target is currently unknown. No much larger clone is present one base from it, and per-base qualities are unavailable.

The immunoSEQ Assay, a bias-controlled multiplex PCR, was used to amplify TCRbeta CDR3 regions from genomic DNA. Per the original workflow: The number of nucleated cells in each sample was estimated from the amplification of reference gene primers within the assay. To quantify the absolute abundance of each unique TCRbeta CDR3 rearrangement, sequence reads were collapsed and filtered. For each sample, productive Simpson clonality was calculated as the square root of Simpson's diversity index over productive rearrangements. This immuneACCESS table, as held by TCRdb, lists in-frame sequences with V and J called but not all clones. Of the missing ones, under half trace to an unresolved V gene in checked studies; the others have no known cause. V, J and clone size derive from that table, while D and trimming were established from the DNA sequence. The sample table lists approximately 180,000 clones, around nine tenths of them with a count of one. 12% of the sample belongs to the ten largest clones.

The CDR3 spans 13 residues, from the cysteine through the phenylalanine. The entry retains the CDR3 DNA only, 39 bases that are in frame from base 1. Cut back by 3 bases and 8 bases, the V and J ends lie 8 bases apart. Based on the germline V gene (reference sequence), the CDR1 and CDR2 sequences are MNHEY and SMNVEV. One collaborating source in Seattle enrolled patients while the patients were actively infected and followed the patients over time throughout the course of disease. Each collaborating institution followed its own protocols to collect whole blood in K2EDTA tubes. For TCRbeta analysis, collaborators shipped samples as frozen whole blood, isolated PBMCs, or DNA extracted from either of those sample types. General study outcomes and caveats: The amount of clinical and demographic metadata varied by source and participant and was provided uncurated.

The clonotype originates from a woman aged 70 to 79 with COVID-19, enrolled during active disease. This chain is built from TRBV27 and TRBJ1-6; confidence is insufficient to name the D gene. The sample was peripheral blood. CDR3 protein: CASSFVVDSPLHF. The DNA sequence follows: TGTGCCAGCAGTTTTGTCGTTGATTCACCCCTCCACTTT.